The clone carrying this T cell receptor beta chain came up a few times. The assay was immunoSEQ multiplex PCR, and TCRdb's table has in-frame clones only and misses some. Of some 44,000 clones in the sample, about nine tenths are singletons; the top ten hold roughly 0.7%. These data originate in a study of T cell changes during pregnancy in multiple sclerosis. Germline V lookup: CDR1 ENHRY, CDR2 SYGVKD. Trimming left V 4 bases short and J 3 bases short, with 12 bases between. The CDR3 totals 14 residues. The TCR sequence derives from a female donor with multiple sclerosis, enrolled in a pregnancy study. The starting material was CD4+ T cells from peripheral blood mononuclear cells, obtained before pregnancy. This chain joins TRBV10-3 and TRBJ1-1, with a tentative D call TRBD1 (6 bases). CDR3 residues: CAISGLEGDTEAFF. The CDR3, as DNA: TGTGCCATCAGTGGTTTAGAGGGGGACACTGAAGCTTTCTTT.